This TCR beta chain emerged from a study of CXCR3-negative and CXCR3-positive naive CD8 T cells. Looking at the study overall: The libraries yielded about 135 million TRB reads, about 1.5 +/- 0.3 million each. Findings and caveats of the study: Diversity ran similarly high across both naive subsets but far lower in memory CD8+ cells. Naive cells that were CXCR3-negative or CXCR3-positive used TRBV-TRBJ genes alike, while memory cells diverged.

To note about this clonotype: Its antigen is not known.

The CDR3 length is 15 residues. Germline CDR1 and CDR2: DFQATT and SNEGSKA (reference sequence). 5' RACE that incorporated UMI labels was used to prepare the TRB cDNA libraries. TCRdb re-called the 5' RACE reads, yielding one record per CDR3 amino acid sequence without DNA. The sample totals about 56,000 distinct CDR3 sequences. The gene calls are TRBV20-1 and TRBJ1-5. The clonotype comes from a human donor in good health. Some clones in this sample may be carry-over from other donors' samples. Sequencing was performed on memory CD8+ T cells from blood. CDR3 region: CSARPGRDRNQPQHF.